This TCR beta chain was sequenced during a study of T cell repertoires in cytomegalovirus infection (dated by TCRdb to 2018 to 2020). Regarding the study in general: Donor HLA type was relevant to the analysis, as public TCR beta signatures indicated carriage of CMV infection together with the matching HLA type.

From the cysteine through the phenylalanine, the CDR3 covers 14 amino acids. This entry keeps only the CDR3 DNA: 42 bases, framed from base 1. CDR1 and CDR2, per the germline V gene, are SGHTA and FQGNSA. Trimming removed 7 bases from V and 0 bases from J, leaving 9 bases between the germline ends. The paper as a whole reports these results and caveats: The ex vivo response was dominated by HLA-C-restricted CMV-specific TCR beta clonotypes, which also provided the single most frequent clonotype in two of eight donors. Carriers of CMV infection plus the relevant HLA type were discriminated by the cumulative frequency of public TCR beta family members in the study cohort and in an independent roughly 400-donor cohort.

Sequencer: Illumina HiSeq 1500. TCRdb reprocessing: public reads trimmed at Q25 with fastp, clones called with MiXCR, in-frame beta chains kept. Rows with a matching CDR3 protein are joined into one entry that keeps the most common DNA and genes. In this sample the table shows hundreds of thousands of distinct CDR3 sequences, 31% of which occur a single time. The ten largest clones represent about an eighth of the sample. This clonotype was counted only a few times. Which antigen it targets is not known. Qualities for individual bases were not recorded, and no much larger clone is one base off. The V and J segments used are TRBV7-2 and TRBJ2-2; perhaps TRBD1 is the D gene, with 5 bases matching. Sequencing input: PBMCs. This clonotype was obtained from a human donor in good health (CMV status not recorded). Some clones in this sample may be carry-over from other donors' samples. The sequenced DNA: TGTGCCAGCACGACACAGGCGAACACCGGGGAGCTGTTTTTT. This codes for CASTTQANTGELFF.